This T cell receptor beta chain was obtained from a study of memory CD4+ T cells and cytomegalovirus serostatus. Study-level information: Healthy Belgian adult donors included fewer than 10 CMV-positive and 24 CMV-negative people. The study, taken as a whole, reports: Each of 65 to 70 CMV-associated TCRbeta sequences occurred in one to five individuals.

For this clone: What it binds is unknown.

Single viable CD3+CD4+CD8-CD45RO+ cells were sorted as the memory CD4+ T cells. Donors' CMV status reflects serum IgG against pp150, pp28, p38, p52. Germline loops: CDR1 MDHEN, CDR2 SYDVKM. The CDR3 contains 16 residues. V trimming: 6 bases; J trimming: 4 bases; junction bases outside the gene matches: 14. Generated by immunoSEQ multiplex PCR, the TCRdb table keeps only in-frame clones and is missing some. The sample records roughly 60,000 clones, about 74% being singletons. The chain recombines TRBV28 with TRBJ2-7, with TRBD2 identical over 8 bases. Sequenced input: memory CD4+ T cells from blood. This sequence originates from an adult in good health and CMV-seronegative. CDR3 nucleotides: TGTGCCAGCAGCCCCCCCGGACTAGCAATTTCTTACGAGCAGTACTTC. Amino acids: CASSPPGLAISYEQYF.